The source of this TCR beta chain is a study of T-cell reconstitution after alpha-beta-depleted transplantation in children. Germline lookup yields CDR1 DFQATT and CDR2 SNEGSKA (reference sequence). Trimming stripped 2 bases from V and 13 bases from J, with 17 bases between. This CDR3 spans 13 amino acids. Molecular barcoding with unique molecular identifiers was used for the TCRbeta library. TCRdb reanalysed the PCR reads using MiXCR and keeps one entry per CDR3 protein. Counted here are a few hundred thousand distinct CDR3 sequences, 9.7% occurring once; the ten biggest clones make up over 4.5%. This clonotype was observed at least ten times.

This receptor was identified in a human donor who donated a stem cell graft to a child with SCID. The chain joins TRBV20-1 to TRBJ1-4, with D uncertain. The input for sequencing was PBMCs from the stem cell graft donor, taken from the stem cell graft. CDR3 sequence reads: CSARIGGRAGLFF. The CDR3 DNA sequence: TGCAGTGCTAGAATTGGAGGGCGGGCTGGACTGTTTTTT.